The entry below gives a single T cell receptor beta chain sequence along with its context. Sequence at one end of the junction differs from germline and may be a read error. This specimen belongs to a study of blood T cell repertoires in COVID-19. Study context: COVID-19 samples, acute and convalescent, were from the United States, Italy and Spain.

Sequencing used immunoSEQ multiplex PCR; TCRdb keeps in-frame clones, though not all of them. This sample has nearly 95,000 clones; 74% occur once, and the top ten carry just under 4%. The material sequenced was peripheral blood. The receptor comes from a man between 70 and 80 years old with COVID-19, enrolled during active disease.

The CDR3 coding sequence is TGTGCTAGCAGCCCCGGGAGGGACAATGAGCAGTTCTTC. Protein: CASSPGRDNEQFF. The V call is TRBV7-7, the J call TRBJ2-1; 8 bases agree with TRBD2. The length of the CDR3 is 13 residues. CDR1 SSHAT and CDR2 FNYEAQ come from the germline V gene (reference sequence).